Listed here are 13 T cell receptor beta chains from one sample, sequenced in a study of cytomegalovirus exposure and HLA in healthy donors. The data were produced by immunoSEQ multiplex PCR, yet TCRdb's version contains in-frame clones alone and is incomplete. Altogether 200,000 to 250,000 clones are present, roughly 84% being singletons, with the ten largest covering 2% to 2.5%. Specimen: PBMCs. The receptors derive from a woman between 18 and 29 years old in good health and CMV-seropositive.

The CDR3 sequence: CASRTGTAGYGYTF. The CDR3 bases are TGTGCCAGCAGGACCGGGACAGCCGGCTATGGCTACACCTTC. This chain joins TRBV2 and TRBJ1-2, with TRBD1 matching over 7 bases. With 6 bases clipped from V and 4 bases from J, the junction kept 8 bases outside the gene matches. This CDR3 has 14 amino acids. The germline V gene encodes CDR1 SNHLY and CDR2 FYNNEI.

The V gene is TRBV7-3, the J gene TRBJ2-7; D may be TRBD2 (5 bases). The CDR3 loop spans 15 amino acids. Between the trimmed V and J ends, which lost 0 bases and 2 bases, there was a span of 11 bases. CDR1 SGHTA and CDR2 FQGTGA come from the germline V gene. CDR3 DNA sequence: TGTGCCAGCAGCTTAACGGGCACGGGAACCTACGAGCAGTACTTC. Residues: CASSLTGTGTYEQYF.

The chain joins TRBV4-1 to TRBJ2-7; no clear D. The germline V and J ends were trimmed by 2 bases and 4 bases, with 9 bases remaining between them. Germline values: CDR1 MGHRA, CDR2 YSYEKL. CDR3 length: 13 residues. Written as DNA, the CDR3 is TGCGCCAGCAGCCAATTTCGAGATTACGAGCAGTACTTC. It is translated as CASSQFRDYEQYF.

The chain uses TRBV7-3 and TRBJ2-2, with D tentatively TRBD2 (6 bases). V lost 2 bases and J 2 bases, leaving 9 bases between the germline ends. Per germline, CDR1 SGHTA and CDR2 FQGTGA. The CDR3 sequence is 15 residues long. This CDR3 reads CASSLAGTNTGELFF. The DNA for the CDR3 is TGTGCCAGCAGCTTAGCCGGGACTAACACCGGGGAGCTGTTTTTT.

The chain combines TRBV28 with TRBJ1-1; D possibly corresponds to TRBD1 (5 bases). Trimming removed 7 bases from V and 2 bases from J, with 17 bases in between. The CDR3 spans 15 residues. CDR1 and CDR2 from the germline V gene are MDHEN and SYDVKM. The CDR3 sequence: CASNSGGMENTEAFF. CDR3 in DNA: TGTGCCAGCAACTCCGGGGGGATGGAAAACACTGAAGCTTTCTTT.

This chain connects TRBV27 to TRBJ2-5; maybe TRBD1 (6 bases). TRBJ2-7 matches the DNA end more closely, so the J call is doubtful. Germline lookup yields CDR1 MNHEY and CDR2 SMNVEV (reference sequence). This CDR3 is 13 amino acids long. CDR3 protein: CASSKTGAYEQYF. CDR3 DNA sequence: TGTGCCAGCAGTAAGACAGGAGCCTACGAGCAGTACTTC.

The gene calls are TRBV25-1 and TRBJ1-5; TRBD1 is a possible D gene (5 bases). The germline CDR1 and CDR2 sequences are MGHDK and SYGVNS. The CDR3 runs 13 residues. Trimming took 5 bases from V and 4 from J, leaving 9 bases between them. The CDR3 sequence is CASSWGRNQPQHF. The CDR3 nucleotides read TGTGCCAGCAGTTGGGGGAGGAATCAGCCCCAGCATTTT.

J is TRBJ2-7 and V is TRBV7-9, with a tentative D call TRBD1 (6 bases). This CDR3 contains 17 residues. From germline, CDR1 is SEHNR and CDR2 FQNEAQ (reference sequence). Between the trimmed V and J ends, which lost 7 bases and 2 bases, there was a span of 24 bases. CDR3 in DNA: TGTGCCAGCAACTACTCTCCGGGGCAGGGGCCCCCCTACGAGCAGTACTTC. This codes for CASNYSPGQGPPYEQYF. Complete variable domain (other parts from reference TRBV7-9 and TRBJ2-7): DTGVSQNPRHKITKRGQNVTFRCDPISEHNRLYWYRQTLGQGPEFLTYFQNEAQLEKSRLLSDRFSAERPKGSFSTLEIQRTEQGDSAMYLCASNYSPGQGPPYEQYFGPGTRLTVT.

The CDR3 DNA reads as TGTGCCAGCAGCTTAGAGGGGGGCTACACCTTC. This codes for CASSLEGGYTF. The V and J genes are TRBV13 and TRBJ1-2, with D perhaps matching TRBD1 (5 bases). The germline CDR1 and CDR2 sequences are PRHDT and FYEKMQ (reference sequence). This CDR3 has 11 amino acids. V lost 1 base, J lost 8 bases, and 5 bases lay in between.

The chain recombines TRBV10-3 with TRBJ1-3, with TRBD1 matching 7 bases. The CDR3 has 14 residues. Per germline, CDR1 ENHRY and CDR2 SYGVKD. Losses at the gene ends were 9 bases for V and 7 bases for J; bases not matched to a gene: 12. CDR3 DNA: TGTGCCATAAAAAGACAGGGAACTTCCAACACCATATATTTT. Translated, it gives CAIKRQGTSNTIYF.

The chain is built from TRBV28 and TRBJ2-7, with 9 bases fitting TRBD2. Germline lookup yields CDR1 MDHEN and CDR2 SYDVKM. This CDR3 is built from 16 residues. The V and J ends lost 1 base and 0 bases, in that order; junction bases with no gene match: 4. In DNA form, the CDR3 reads TGTGCCAGCAGTTTATTGGGCGGGAGGGCCTCCTACGAGCAGTACTTC. It encodes CASSLLGGRASYEQYF. Filled out from reference TRBV28 and TRBJ2-7, the complete variable domain reads DVKVTQSSRYLVKRTGEKVFLECVQDMDHENMFWYRQDPGLGLRLIYFSYDVKMKEKGDIPEGYSVSREKKERFSLILESASTNQTSMYLCASSLLGGRASYEQYFGPGTRLTVT.

The chain recombines TRBV29-1 with TRBJ1-1; 8 positions match TRBD1. V gave up 0 bases and J gave up 1 base; unmatched junction bases: 4. This CDR3 has 15 amino acids. Germline CDR1 is SQVTM and CDR2 is ANQGSEA. The DNA of the CDR3 is TGCAGCGTTGAAGAGGTGACAGGGGCGAACACTGAAGCTTTCTTT. Residues: CSVEEVTGANTEAFF.

The V and J genes are TRBV6-6 and TRBJ2-1; D not certain. Germline V gives CDR1 MNHNY, CDR2 SVGAGI (reference sequence). Trimming left V 6 bases short and J 5 bases short, with 11 bases between. The CDR3 consists of 13 residues. CDR3 nucleotide sequence: TGTGCCAGCAGCCCAGGTAGACACAATGAGCAGTTCTTC. It specifies CASSPGRHNEQFF.